A selection of T cell receptor beta chains follows, all from one sample in a study of shared clonotypes between healthy human individuals. TCRdb's table, derived via immunoSEQ multiplex PCR, lists solely in-frame clones and lacks some. The table shows 2 million to 2.5 million clones, with 95% occurring only once. The sequencing sample was made of naive CD4+ T cells sorted from blood. Receptors originate from a young man in good health. Both conserved end residues are part of each CDR3. Fields, in order: D gene, clone size, J gene, V gene, CDR3 DNA, CDR3 protein. A D gene is named only where the DNA matches it firmly. Clone size is shown for a subset of rows, as once, few, many or a class of expanded clone.

D: NA; size: NA; J: TRBJ2-7; V: TRBV27; DNA: TGTGCCAGCAGGAGCAGGTGGGGCTACGAGCAGTACTTC; CDR3: CASRSRWGYEQYF
D: TRBD1; size: NA; J: TRBJ2-7; V: TRBV5-1; DNA: TGCGCCAGCAGCTGGTCCGGGACAGCCTCCTACGAGCAGTACTTC; CDR3: CASSWSGTASYEQYF
D: TRBD2; size: NA; J: TRBJ2-5; V: TRBV27; DNA: TGTGCCAGCAGTTTCCGGCGGACTAGCGGGGTCCAAGAGACCCAGTACTTC; CDR3: CASSFRRTSGVQETQYF
D: TRBD1; size: NA; J: TRBJ2-2; V: TRBV28; DNA: TGTGCCAGCAGTTTCTCTTGGACAGGGGTAAACACCGGGGAGCTGTTTTTT; CDR3: CASSFSWTGVNTGELFF
D: NA; size: NA; J: TRBJ2-2; V: TRBV9; DNA: TGTGCCAGCAGCTCCCTTGGGGGGCCCGGGGAGCTGTTTTTT; CDR3: CASSSLGGPGELFF
D: NA; size: NA; J: TRBJ2-1; V: TRBV7-2; DNA: TGTGCCAGCAGCTTAGGACGGGCATATGAGCAGTTCTTC; CDR3: CASSLGRAYEQFF
D: NA; size: NA; J: TRBJ1-5; V: TRBV30; DNA: TGTGCCTGGAGTACCTCTAGCAATCAGCCCCAGCATTTT; CDR3: CAWSTSSNQPQHF
D: NA; size: NA; J: TRBJ1-5; V: TRBV30; DNA: TGTGCCTGGAGTGTATCTCGGGGTCAGCCCCAGCATTTT; CDR3: CAWSVSRGQPQHF
D: NA; size: NA; J: TRBJ2-1; V: TRBV12-5; DNA: TGTGCTAGTGGTTTGGTACTAAGAATTCCGGTAAATGAGCAGTTCTTC; CDR3: CASGLVLRIPVNEQFF
D: NA; size: NA; J: TRBJ2-3; V: TRBV7-2; DNA: TGTGCCAGCAGCCGGCCGGTAGATACGCAGTATTTT; CDR3: CASSRPVDTQYF
D: NA; size: NA; J: TRBJ2-7; V: TRBV12-5; DNA: TGTGCTAGTGGTTTCACAGCAGGGGCCGAGCAGTACTTC; CDR3: CASGFTAGAEQYF
D: NA; size: NA; J: TRBJ1-2; V: TRBV7-3; DNA: TGTGCCAGCAGCTTAAACCCGACTTCTAACTATGGCTACACCTTC; CDR3: CASSLNPTSNYGYTF
D: NA; size: NA; J: TRBJ1-2; V: TRBV4-1; DNA: TGCGCCAGCAGCCAAGGGACAAACTATGGCTACACCTTC; CDR3: CASSQGTNYGYTF
D: NA; size: NA; J: TRBJ2-7; V: TRBV4-3; DNA: TGCGCCAGCAGCCAAGAACCAGGGGCTACTCTCGAGCAGTACTTC; CDR3: CASSQEPGATLEQYF
D: NA; size: NA; J: TRBJ2-2; V: TRBV4-1; DNA: TGCGCCAGCAGCCAATTAGGATCGAACACCGGGGAGCTGTTTTTT; CDR3: CASSQLGSNTGELFF
D: NA; size: NA; J: TRBJ1-1; V: TRBV10-3; DNA: TGTGCCATCAGTGAGTTAAGCCCCACTGAAGCTTTCTTT; CDR3: CAISELSPTEAFF
D: TRBD2; size: NA; J: TRBJ2-7; V: TRBV9; DNA: TGTGCCAGCAGCGTAGATGCGGGGGGTACCTACGAGCAGTACTTC; CDR3: CASSVDAGGTYEQYF
D: NA; size: NA; J: TRBJ2-5; V: TRBV27; DNA: TGTGCCAGCAGTTTATCGGGCGGGCTCATGGAGACCCAGTACTTC; CDR3: CASSLSGGLMETQYF
D: TRBD2; size: NA; J: TRBJ2-3; V: TRBV10-1; DNA: TGCGCCAGCAGTGTGGGGACTAGCGGGCCTAATACGCAGTATTTT; CDR3: CASSVGTSGPNTQYF
D: NA; size: once; J: TRBJ2-3; V: TRBV27; DNA: TGTGCCAGCAGTTTAGCCGGGACATTGCGTTCCACAGATACGCAGTATTTT; CDR3: CASSLAGTLRSTDTQYF
D: NA; size: once; J: TRBJ2-7; V: TRBV27; DNA: TGTGCCAGCAGTTCAATCCCATTCTACGAGCAGTACTTC; CDR3: CASSSIPFYEQYF
D: TRBD2; size: NA; J: TRBJ2-1; V: TRBV10-2; DNA: TGCGCCACCTCTAGCGGGATCCCTGGGAATGAGCAGTTCTTC; CDR3: CATSSGIPGNEQFF
D: NA; size: NA; J: TRBJ2-5; V: TRBV6-1; DNA: TGTGCCAGCAAGGAAGGTCTGGTAGGAGGGGAGACCCAGTACTTC; CDR3: CASKEGLVGGETQYF
D: NA; size: once; J: TRBJ1-2; V: TRBV6-1; DNA: TGTGCCAGCAGTGTCGACAATACTAACTATGGCTACACCTTC; CDR3: CASSVDNTNYGYTF
D: NA; size: NA; J: TRBJ1-4; V: TRBV6-5; DNA: TGTGCCAGCAGTCGTAGTAATGAAAAACTGTTTTTT; CDR3: CASSRSNEKLFF
D: TRBD1; size: NA; J: TRBJ1-5; V: TRBV30; DNA: TGTGCCTGGAGTGTACGCGGGACAGGGTATCGGCCCCAGCATTTT; CDR3: CAWSVRGTGYRPQHF
D: NA; size: NA; J: TRBJ1-4; V: TRBV19; DNA: TGTGCCAGTAGGGAGAATGAAAAACTGTTTTTT; CDR3: CASRENEKLFF
D: NA; size: NA; J: TRBJ2-1; V: TRBV4-1; DNA: TGCGCCAGCAGCCAAGATCGTGGGAGGTACAATGAGCAGTTCTTC; CDR3: CASSQDRGRYNEQFF
D: NA; size: NA; J: TRBJ1-1; V: TRBV18; DNA: TGTGCCAGCTCACCACGGGCAGAGGGGGCTTTCTTT; CDR3: CASSPRAEGAFF
D: NA; size: NA; J: TRBJ2-1; V: TRBV6-1; DNA: TGTGCCAGCAGTGGCTCAGTCTTC; CDR3: CASSGSVF
D: NA; size: NA; J: TRBJ1-6; V: TRBV2; DNA: TGTGCCAGCAGCACCGGGGTTCATAATTCACCCCTCCACTTT; CDR3: CASSTGVHNSPLHF
D: NA; size: NA; J: TRBJ2-1; V: TRBV2; DNA: TGTGCCAGCAGTGATTATGGGGGGTCGCGCAATGAGCAGTTCTTC; CDR3: CASSDYGGSRNEQFF
D: TRBD2; size: NA; J: TRBJ2-3; V: TRBV29-1; DNA: TGCAGCGTCCCCGGGGGGGCGGCAGATACGCAGTATTTT; CDR3: CSVPGGAADTQYF
D: NA; size: once; J: TRBJ1-5; V: TRBV10-3; DNA: TGTGCCATCAGTGAAGGTAATAGCAATCAGCCCCAGCATTTT; CDR3: CAISEGNSNQPQHF
D: NA; size: NA; J: TRBJ2-7; V: TRBV7-9; DNA: TGTGCCAGCAGCTCCCCGGTACACGAGCAGTACTTC; CDR3: CASSSPVHEQYF
D: NA; size: NA; J: TRBJ1-3; V: TRBV18; DNA: TGTGCCAGCTCACCACCGAACCCATCTGGAAACACCATATATTTT; CDR3: CASSPPNPSGNTIYF